The next 26 T cell receptor beta chains were all read from a single sample in a study of patients and donors after allogeneic stem cell transplantation. TCRdb itself ran the RT-PCR reads through MiXCR, one entry per CDR3 protein. Among about 960,000 distinct CDR3 sequences listed, approximately 19% were seen once. Sequences were obtained from blood, either unsorted or a sorted T cell fraction (not recorded which). The receptors were sampled from a human donor who was either an allogeneic HSCT recipient or a stem cell or donor lymphocyte infusion donor (not recorded which). It is not recorded whose cells these are; they may come from a transplant donor.

J is TRBJ2-7 and V is TRBV20-1; the match to TRBD1 covers 7 bases. In germline, CDR1 is DFQATT, CDR2 SNEGSKA (reference sequence). Trimming at V came to 2 bases and at J to 7 bases, leaving 8 bases not matched to a gene. The CDR3 has 13 amino acids. The CDR3 loop reads CSARKDRTWEQYF. The CDR3 coding sequence is TGCAGTGCTAGAAAGGACAGGACCTGGGAGCAGTACTTC.

V is TRBV7-8 and J is TRBJ2-2; weak D call: TRBD2 (6 bases). CDR3 length equals 15 residues. The V gene lost 2 bases and the J gene lost 5 bases, with 12 bases spanning the gap. In germline, CDR1 is SGHVS, CDR2 FQNEAQ. CDR3 in amino acids: CASSLRAEGTGELFF. The DNA of the CDR3 is TGTGCCAGCAGCTTACGGGCGGAGGGTACCGGGGAGCTGTTTTTT.

In its sample, this clonotype was seen many times. The CDR3 spells CATVGASTEAFF. The CDR3 DNA is TGTGCCACCGTGGGCGCGAGCACTGAAGCTTTCTTT. The J gene is TRBJ1-1, the V gene TRBV15; D remains unclear. The CDR3 is made up of 12 amino acids. The germline V gene has CDR1 LNHNV and CDR2 YYDKDF (reference sequence). The V and J ends lost 8 bases and 4 bases respectively, with 11 bases between them.

There are many counts of this clonotype. This sequence joins TRBV12-3 or TRBV12-4 and TRBJ2-1; no definite D call. The CDR3 has 13 amino acids. Trimming removed 6 bases from V and 9 bases from J, with 15 bases in between. Written as DNA, the CDR3 is TGTGCCAGCAGACGATCCCAGTGGCCTGAGCAGTTCTTC. Residues: CASRRSQWPEQFF.

This clonotype was observed a handful of times. The chain uses TRBV7-3 and TRBJ1-2; unclear D gene. V was shortened by 5 bases and J by 6 bases, with 13 bases between the two germline ends. CDR1 and CDR2 from the germline V gene are SGHTA and FQGTGA. The CDR3 loop spans 13 amino acids. The CDR3 coding sequence is TGTGCCAGCAGCCCCGGCCAAAGGGATGGCTACACCTTC. Its protein is CASSPGQRDGYTF. The variable domain in full, with the rest retrieved from reference TRBV7-3 and TRBJ1-2, is GAGVSQTPSNKVTEKGKYVELRCDPISGHTALYWYRQSLGQGPEFLIYFQGTGAADDSGLPNDRFFAVRPEGSVSTLKIQRTERGDSAVYLCASSPGQRDGYTFGSGTRLTVV.

This clonotype has a handful of counts. This chain connects TRBV6-1 to TRBJ1-5; a possible D gene is TRBD1 (6 bases). Germline lookup yields CDR1 MNHNS and CDR2 SASEGT. V was cut by 6 bases and J by 3 bases, with 18 bases left in between. The CDR3 spans 16 residues. CDR3 sequence reads: CASSPNRAFFNQPQHF. DNA of the CDR3: TGTGCCAGCAGCCCTAACAGGGCTTTCTTCAATCAGCCCCAGCATTTT.

The J gene is TRBJ2-5, the V gene TRBV9; D remains ambiguous. Germline V gene sequence: CDR1 SGDLS, CDR2 YYNGEE. There are 15 residues in the CDR3. Trimming left V 0 bases short and J 2 bases short, with 11 bases between. The CDR3 DNA reads TGTGCCAGCAGCGTAGAAGCAGCTAGACAAGAGACCCAGTACTTC. Translating gives CASSVEAARQETQYF.

The genes are TRBV20-1 and TRBJ2-5; D tentatively fits TRBD1 or TRBD2 (5 bases each). This CDR3 has 18 residues. Germline lookup yields CDR1 DFQATT and CDR2 SNEGSKA (reference sequence). V was clipped by 2 bases and J by 2 bases, with 24 bases between them. Written as DNA, the CDR3 is TGCAGTGCTAGAACACTCGGGGACGGGCCAGGCCTACAAGAGACCCAGTACTTC. This encodes CSARTLGDGPGLQETQYF.

This chain joins TRBV5-4 and TRBJ2-6; D is unresolved. CDR3 length equals 17 residues. Trimming left V 6 bases short and J 0 bases short, with 16 bases between. Germline V gene data show CDR1 as SGHNT and CDR2 as YYREEE (reference sequence). CDR3 sequence reads: CASTELRARSGANVLTF. CDR3 nucleotides: TGTGCCAGCACCGAATTGAGAGCACGCTCTGGGGCCAACGTCCTGACTTTC.

This clonotype was found a few times. Germline and junction disagree at one end, which may indicate a read error. The chain employs TRBV2 and TRBJ1-4; TRBD1 is a possible D gene (5 bases). The CDR3 is 14 amino acids. Germline V lookup: CDR1 SNHLY, CDR2 FYNNEI. The CDR3 loop reads CASSNQGRNGKLFF. The DNA for the CDR3 is TGTGCCAGCAGCAACCAGGGACGAAATGGAAAACTGTTTTTT.

This clonotype was found a few times. The chain uses TRBV4-1 and TRBJ1-5, with unresolved D. V dropped 4 bases and J dropped 4 bases, with 11 bases sitting between them. Germline CDR1 is MGHRA and CDR2 is YSYEKL. The CDR3 is made up of 14 amino acids. The CDR3 reads CASSPGGFNQPQHF. CDR3 nucleotide sequence: TGCGCCAGCAGCCCTGGCGGGTTTAATCAGCCCCAGCATTTT.

This clonotype was counted only a few times. The V call is TRBV19, the J call TRBJ1-1, with no clear D. Per germline, CDR1 LNHDA and CDR2 SQIVND (reference sequence). V lost 3 bases, J lost 4 bases, and 9 bases lay in between. This CDR3 is 13 amino acids long. CDR3 residues: CASSMYRGTEAFF. In DNA form, the CDR3 reads TGTGCCAGTAGTATGTATCGGGGCACTGAAGCTTTCTTT.

The CDR3 is CASSHPANEQFF. CDR3 coding DNA: TGCGCCAGCAGCCACCCGGCCAATGAGCAGTTCTTC. The chain recombines TRBV5-1 with TRBJ2-1; D is unresolved. The CDR3 sequence is 12 residues long. V was trimmed by 4 bases and J by 6 bases, leaving 8 bases between them. Looked up from germline, CDR1 is SGHRS and CDR2 is YFSETQ.

The chain joins TRBV5-1 to TRBJ1-3, with D uncertain. V lost 4 bases, J lost 1 base, and 15 bases lay in between. This CDR3 is built from 16 residues. The germline CDR1 and CDR2 sequences are SGHRS and YFSETQ. As DNA, the CDR3 is TGCGCCAGCAGCCCCTCAGCGGCAGAGTCTGGAAACACCATATATTTT. This gives the protein CASSPSAAESGNTIYF. Combining the CDR3 with reference TRBV5-1 and TRBJ1-3 gives the whole variable domain KAGVTQTPRYLIKTRGQQVTLSCSPISGHRSVSWYQQTPGQGLQFLFEYFSETQRNKGNFPGRFSGRQFSNSRSEMNVSTLELGDSALYLCASSPSAAESGNTIYFGEGSWLTVV.

The chain uses TRBV5-1 and TRBJ1-6; no definite D call. V was pared by 0 bases and J by 4 bases, with 8 bases between. This CDR3 spans 15 amino acids. Per germline, CDR1 SGHRS and CDR2 YFSETQ. CDR3 coding DNA: TGCGCCAGCAGCTTGGACAGTCATTATAATTCACCCCTCCACTTT. It is translated as CASSLDSHYNSPLHF.

This clonotype showed up just a few times. This chain links TRBV4-1 with TRBJ2-7; no clear D. The CDR3 has 15 residues. CDR1 MGHRA and CDR2 YSYEKL come from the germline V gene. V lost 2 bases, J lost 0 bases, and 11 bases lay in between. The CDR3 protein is CASSQLTGVSYEQYF. CDR3 in DNA: TGCGCCAGCAGCCAACTCACCGGCGTCTCCTACGAGCAGTACTTC.

This clonotype appeared a few times. This chain joins TRBV29-1 and TRBJ1-2, with 8 bases that match TRBD1. The V gene's germline CDR1 is SQVTM and CDR2 ANQGSEA. The CDR3 covers 16 residues. V trimming: 5 bases; J trimming: 1 base; junction bases outside the gene matches: 12. The CDR3 reads CSVHRDRSNFNYGYTF. CDR3 DNA: TGCAGCGTTCACCGGGACAGGAGTAACTTTAACTATGGCTACACCTTC.

J is TRBJ1-4 and V is TRBV5-1; no reliable D call. V was shortened by 0 bases and J by 4 bases, with 4 bases between the two germline ends. This CDR3 has 13 residues. The V gene's germline CDR1 is SGHRS and CDR2 YFSETQ. Here the CDR3 reads CASSLGYNEKLFF. The CDR3 DNA follows: TGCGCCAGCAGCTTGGGATATAATGAAAAACTGTTTTTT.

A few counts support this clonotype. The V call is TRBV12-5, the J call TRBJ2-5, with 13 bases fitting TRBD2. Trimming cost V 6 bases and J 5 bases; bases outside gene matches: 9. The CDR3 runs 16 residues. CDR1 and CDR2 (germline): LGHNT, FRNRAP. The CDR3 DNA sequence: TGTGCTAGTGGACGCGGACTAGCGGGAGAGGGGGAGACCCAGTACTTC. It is translated as CASGRGLAGEGETQYF.

This clonotype was detected only a few times. The chain employs TRBV29-1 and TRBJ1-2; D perhaps matches TRBD1 (5 bases). Between the trimmed V and J ends, which lost 0 bases and 2 bases, there was a span of 13 bases. Looked up from germline, CDR1 is SQVTM and CDR2 is ANQGSEA. The CDR3 loop spans 15 amino acids. The CDR3 bases are TGCAGCGTTGAAGAGTCGAGACAGCCCAACTATGGCTACACCTTC. The encoded protein is CSVEESRQPNYGYTF.

This clonotype has a handful of counts. The rearrangement uses TRBV12-3 or TRBV12-4 and TRBJ2-7; D is perhaps TRBD1 (6 bases). V lost 6 bases to trimming and J lost 3 bases, with 18 bases between them. The CDR3 length is 15 residues. CDR3 in amino acids: CASSLSYRASYEQYF. CDR3 nucleotides: TGTGCCAGCAGCCTATCCTACAGGGCGAGCTACGAGCAGTACTTC.

CDR3 loop: CASGLAGGSYNEQFF. The CDR3 nucleotides are TGCGCCAGCGGGTTAGCGGGCGGCTCCTACAATGAGCAGTTCTTC. The rearrangement links TRBV5-1 to TRBJ2-1, with TRBD2 identical over 7 bases. The CDR3 extends over 15 amino acids. The V and J ends lost 7 bases and 0 bases, in that order; junction bases with no gene match: 7. CDR1 is SGHRS and CDR2 is YFSETQ in the germline V gene.

This clonotype showed up just a few times. This rearrangement joins TRBV12-3 or TRBV12-4 to TRBJ2-6; 7 bases line up with TRBD1. The CDR3 is made up of 18 amino acids. V shed 5 bases and J 1 base; nucleotides not matched to a gene: 11. CDR3 in amino acids: CASSTVTGLLSGANVLTF. As DNA, the CDR3 is TGTGCCAGCAGTACAGTGACAGGGTTGCTATCTGGGGCCAACGTCCTGACTTTC.

This clonotype was counted a few times. The V gene is TRBV6-2 or TRBV6-3, the J gene TRBJ2-3; D may be TRBD1 or TRBD2 (5 bases each). Trimming left V 2 bases short and J 11 bases short, with 14 bases between. CDR3 length equals 13 residues. Germline CDR1 reads MNHEY; CDR2 reads SVGEGT. The CDR3 protein is CASSYAETRGQYF. The CDR3 DNA reads TGTGCCAGCAGTTACGCGGAAACTAGGGGGCAGTATTTT.

This chain joins TRBV21-1 and TRBJ1-1; no check of the table's D call, TRBD1, against the DNA was made. TRBV21-1 is designated a pseudogene. The CDR3 length is 16 residues. Here the CDR3 reads CASSTSETGILAEAFF. The DNA for the CDR3 is TGTGCCAGCAGCACCTCTGAGACAGGGATTTTGGCTGAAGCTTTCTTT.

This clonotype has only a few counts. CDR3 nucleotides: TGTGCCAGCAGCGAGATTCGACGGACAGGGGGCATCGACAATGAGCAGTTCTTC. Translation gives CASSEIRRTGGIDNEQFF. The chain couples TRBV12-3 or TRBV12-4 to TRBJ2-1, with 11 nucleotides matching TRBD1. The CDR3 contains 18 residues. Trimming removed 6 bases from V and 5 bases from J; junction bases left unmatched: 15.